This TCR beta chain was identified in a study of T-cell memory formation after mild COVID-19. This CDR3 has 13 amino acids. Germline V gives CDR1 LGHNT, CDR2 FRNRAP. V lost 6 bases, J lost 0 bases, and 8 bases lay in between. Only a few counts were recorded for this clonotype. One entry per CDR3 protein, called by TCRdb with MiXCR from the 5' RACE reads. The sample lists hundreds of thousands of distinct CDR3 sequences; less than 25% were seen once. This receptor was obtained from an adult woman who had mild COVID-19 (a few samples of this study predate the infection). Cell type and time point are not known. Sequencing was carried out using PBMCs or a T cell subset sorted from them (not recorded which). The genes are TRBV12-5 and TRBJ2-5; D not certain. CDR3 in DNA: TGTGCTAGTGGCCTAGGGAACCAAGAGACCCAGTACTTC. The encoded protein is CASGLGNQETQYF.